A single T cell receptor (beta chain) is shown here with its context. TCRdb keeps only in-frame clones here, not all; method: immunoSEQ multiplex PCR. Among some 300,000 clones listed, 88% were seen once. This sample stems from a study of blood T cell repertoires in COVID-19. About the study: Samples taken during acute and convalescent COVID-19 were collected in the United States, Italy and Spain.

With V trimmed by 2 bases and J by 8 bases, 5 bases remained unmatched. Per germline, CDR1 KGHDR and CDR2 SFDVKD. The CDR3 extends over 16 amino acids. The source of this sequence is a woman in her fifties or sixties in a cohort exposed to, infected with or recovered from COVID-19 (not recorded which). Sequencing input: PBMCs or T cells enriched from blood (not recorded which). V and J are TRBV24-1 and TRBJ2-1; TRBD2 aligns across 13 bases. The CDR3 protein is CATSDWTSGRGDEQFF. The CDR3 DNA reads as TGTGCCACCAGTGATTGGACTAGCGGGAGAGGCGATGAGCAGTTCTTC.